This is a list of T cell receptor beta chains from one sample in a study of somatic mutations in cytotoxic T cells in rheumatoid arthritis. TCRdb's table, derived via immunoSEQ multiplex PCR, lists solely in-frame clones and lacks some. The data show 9,500 to 15,000 clones, roughly three quarters seen once. Sample: CD8+ T cells sorted from blood. The receptors were gathered from a man aged 45-60 years in good health. CDR3s include the opening cysteine and the closing phenylalanine or tryptophan. A D gene is named only where the DNA matches it firmly. Expanded clones are given a class, and other clones once, few, many or no size at all.

j_gene: TRBJ1-5
abundance: .
v_gene: TRBV28
d_gene: .
CDR3nt: TGTGCCAGCAGGGGTCTTGGCGGGGCTCGACTCAATCAGCCCCAGCATTTT
CDR3aa: CASRGLGGARLNQPQHF

j_gene: TRBJ2-1
abundance: .
v_gene: TRBV11-2
d_gene: .
CDR3nt: TGTGCCAGCAGCTTAGTTCGGGTGGGGGGGCACTCCTACAATGAGCAGTTCTTC
CDR3aa: CASSLVRVGGHSYNEQFF

j_gene: TRBJ2-7
abundance: .
v_gene: TRBV29-1
d_gene: .
CDR3nt: TGCAGCGTTGAGGGAGAGGGGAGAAACCACGAGCAGTACTTC
CDR3aa: CSVEGEGRNHEQYF

j_gene: TRBJ1-2
abundance: .
v_gene: TRBV4-1
d_gene: .
CDR3nt: TGCGCCAGCAGCCAAGGGAGAGAGGGGCCATGGAGTGATGGCTACACCTTC
CDR3aa: CASSQGREGPWSDGYTF

j_gene: TRBJ2-5
abundance: medium-sized
v_gene: TRBV27
d_gene: .
CDR3nt: TGTGCCAGCAGTTTATCTGAACGGAGCTTTCAAGAGACCCAGTACTTC
CDR3aa: CASSLSERSFQETQYF

j_gene: TRBJ2-1
abundance: .
v_gene: TRBV19
d_gene: .
CDR3nt: TGTGCCAGTAGTACGCAGGGTTCCTACAATGAGCAGTTCTTC
CDR3aa: CASSTQGSYNEQFF

j_gene: TRBJ2-3
abundance: .
v_gene: TRBV9
d_gene: TRBD2
CDR3nt: TGTGCCAGCAGTTTAAGACCGACAGGGGCTAGCGGGAGGGCCTTGGATACGCAGTATTTT
CDR3aa: CASSLRPTGASGRALDTQYF

j_gene: TRBJ1-3
abundance: .
v_gene: TRBV5-4
d_gene: TRBD1
CDR3nt: TGTGCCAGCAGCCTGCCGCCGGGACAGGGGGACCCCATCTCCGGAAACACCATATATTTT
CDR3aa: CASSLPPGQGDPISGNTIYF

j_gene: TRBJ2-3
abundance: .
v_gene: TRBV2
d_gene: TRBD2
CDR3nt: TGTGCCAGCAGTTGGGGGGGAACACCTTCCACAGATACGCAGTATTTT
CDR3aa: CASSWGGTPSTDTQYF

j_gene: TRBJ2-1
abundance: .
v_gene: TRBV10-1
d_gene: TRBD1
CDR3nt: TGCGCCAGCAGCGACAGGGGTGGGTCGGACAATGAGCAGTTCTTC
CDR3aa: CASSDRGGSDNEQFF

j_gene: TRBJ2-7
abundance: few
v_gene: TRBV7-9
d_gene: TRBD2
CDR3nt: TGTGCCAGCAGCTCCACTGGGGCTAGCGGGGCTAAAGAGTACTTC
CDR3aa: CASSSTGASGAKEYF

j_gene: TRBJ2-7
abundance: once
v_gene: TRBV4-3
d_gene: .
CDR3nt: TGCGCCAGCAGCCAGGGGACATCCGCCTACGAGCAGTACTTC
CDR3aa: CASSQGTSAYEQYF

j_gene: TRBJ2-1
abundance: .
v_gene: TRBV7-9
d_gene: .
CDR3nt: TGTGCCAGCAGCTTAGCAGGTCAGGGCAACTACAATGAGCAGTTCTTC
CDR3aa: CASSLAGQGNYNEQFF

j_gene: TRBJ2-3
abundance: .
v_gene: TRBV4-2
d_gene: .
CDR3nt: TGTGCCAGCAGCCGATACATAGCAGATACGCAGTATTTT
CDR3aa: CASSRYIADTQYF

j_gene: TRBJ1-6
abundance: .
v_gene: TRBV6-6
d_gene: TRBD1
CDR3nt: TGTGCCAGCAGCTACCGACAGGGGGTAGGGTCACCCCTCCACTTT
CDR3aa: CASSYRQGVGSPLHF

j_gene: TRBJ2-2
abundance: .
v_gene: TRBV11-2
d_gene: .
CDR3nt: TGTGCCAGCAGCTTAGATTCCTTGAGGGGGTATACCGGGGAGCTGTTTTTT
CDR3aa: CASSLDSLRGYTGELFF

j_gene: TRBJ2-3
abundance: .
v_gene: TRBV7-3
d_gene: .
CDR3nt: TGTGCCAGCAGCTTTGACAAGAGGGATACGCAGTATTTT
CDR3aa: CASSFDKRDTQYF

j_gene: TRBJ2-5
abundance: .
v_gene: TRBV25-1
d_gene: TRBD1
CDR3nt: TGTGCCAGCAGTGAATTACGGACAGGCCAGGGGACCCAGTACTTC
CDR3aa: CASSELRTGQGTQYF

j_gene: TRBJ2-1
abundance: .
v_gene: TRBV19
d_gene: .
CDR3nt: TGTGCCAGTAGTAATAAGCTGTCGGGTGAGCAGTTCTTC
CDR3aa: CASSNKLSGEQFF

j_gene: TRBJ2-3
abundance: .
v_gene: TRBV7-9
d_gene: TRBD1
CDR3nt: TGTGCCAGCAGCTTACAGGGGGCTACAGATACGCAGTATTTT
CDR3aa: CASSLQGATDTQYF

j_gene: TRBJ1-1
abundance: .
v_gene: TRBV30
d_gene: .
CDR3nt: TGTGCCTGGAACCGGTTGAACACTGAAGCTTTCTTT
CDR3aa: CAWNRLNTEAFF

j_gene: TRBJ1-2
abundance: .
v_gene: TRBV12-5
d_gene: .
CDR3nt: TGTGCTAGTGGTTTCATCTCTACAGGGAACTATGGCTACACCTTC
CDR3aa: CASGFISTGNYGYTF

j_gene: TRBJ2-7
abundance: .
v_gene: TRBV11-3
d_gene: .
CDR3nt: TGTGCCAGCAGCTTAGGAAGGGCCGACTACGAGCAGTACTTC
CDR3aa: CASSLGRADYEQYF

j_gene: TRBJ1-2
abundance: few
v_gene: TRBV28
d_gene: TRBD1
CDR3nt: TGTGCCAGCAGCGTGCTCCCCGTGACAGGGAAGGATGGCTACACCTTC
CDR3aa: CASSVLPVTGKDGYTF

j_gene: TRBJ2-1
abundance: .
v_gene: TRBV14
d_gene: .
CDR3nt: TGTGCCAGCAGCCAAGAAACAGGGTGGTATAATGAGCAGTTCTTC
CDR3aa: CASSQETGWYNEQFF

j_gene: TRBJ2-5
abundance: few
v_gene: TRBV27
d_gene: .
CDR3nt: TGTGCCAGCAGAAACCTGGGGCCGAGGGAAGTAGGCGAGGAGACCCAGTACTTC
CDR3aa: CASRNLGPREVGEETQYF

j_gene: TRBJ1-5
abundance: once
v_gene: TRBV19
d_gene: TRBD1
CDR3nt: TGTGCCAGTAGTGCCGGACAGGGGCATCAGCCCCAGCATTTT
CDR3aa: CASSAGQGHQPQHF

j_gene: TRBJ2-2
abundance: .
v_gene: TRBV4-1
d_gene: TRBD2
CDR3nt: TGCGCCAGCAGCCAGGGGCTAGCGGACACCGGGGAGCTGTTTTTT
CDR3aa: CASSQGLADTGELFF

j_gene: TRBJ2-3
abundance: .
v_gene: TRBV6-5
d_gene: .
CDR3nt: TGTGCCAGCAGCCACAGTTCTAGCGATACGCAGTATTTT
CDR3aa: CASSHSSSDTQYF

j_gene: TRBJ1-1
abundance: .
v_gene: TRBV11-3
d_gene: TRBD1
CDR3nt: TGTGCCAGCAGCTTATGGGGACAGGGGCCTCCATTTCACACTGAAGCTTTCTTT
CDR3aa: CASSLWGQGPPFHTEAFF

j_gene: TRBJ2-7
abundance: .
v_gene: TRBV4-3
d_gene: TRBD1
CDR3nt: TGCGCCAGCAGCCAAGATGGGACAGGGTCCTACGAGCAGTACTTC
CDR3aa: CASSQDGTGSYEQYF

j_gene: TRBJ2-7
abundance: few
v_gene: TRBV25-1
d_gene: .
CDR3nt: TGTGCCAGCAGTGAACAGGGGAGGTACGAGCAGTACTTC
CDR3aa: CASSEQGRYEQYF

j_gene: TRBJ2-1
abundance: few
v_gene: TRBV9
d_gene: .
CDR3nt: TGTGCCAGCAGCGTAGTCGGGGGCCTCCGGACCCATGAGCAGTTCTTC
CDR3aa: CASSVVGGLRTHEQFF

j_gene: TRBJ1-1
abundance: .
v_gene: TRBV11-3
d_gene: TRBD1
CDR3nt: TGTGCCAGCAGTTCACAGGGGGCCAGGACTGAAGCTTTCTTT
CDR3aa: CASSSQGARTEAFF

j_gene: TRBJ2-1
abundance: .
v_gene: TRBV27
d_gene: TRBD1
CDR3nt: TGTGCCAGCAGTCCCCGGGACAGGGGGGACAATGAGCAGTTCTTC
CDR3aa: CASSPRDRGDNEQFF

j_gene: TRBJ1-4
abundance: .
v_gene: TRBV28
d_gene: .
CDR3nt: TGTGCCAGCAGTCCGGGGGGTTGGACTAATGAAAAACTGTTTTTT
CDR3aa: CASSPGGWTNEKLFF

j_gene: TRBJ2-5
abundance: .
v_gene: TRBV5-6
d_gene: TRBD1
CDR3nt: TGTGCCAGCAGCCCCGGGACAGCGCTTTACCAAGAGACCCAGTACTTC
CDR3aa: CASSPGTALYQETQYF

j_gene: TRBJ2-7
abundance: .
v_gene: TRBV4-1
d_gene: .
CDR3nt: TGCGCCAGCAGCCAAGAAATAGGGTCTCCCCGGGAGCAGTACTTC
CDR3aa: CASSQEIGSPREQYF

j_gene: TRBJ1-1
abundance: .
v_gene: TRBV4-3
d_gene: .
CDR3nt: TGCGCCAGCAGCCAAGATTTGAGAGGGTCGACTGAAGCTTTCTTT
CDR3aa: CASSQDLRGSTEAFF

j_gene: TRBJ1-2
abundance: once
v_gene: TRBV6-5
d_gene: TRBD1
CDR3nt: TGTGCCAGCAGTAAGGACAGGGAGTCGTGGGATGGCTACACCTTC
CDR3aa: CASSKDRESWDGYTF

j_gene: TRBJ1-1
abundance: few
v_gene: TRBV9
d_gene: TRBD1
CDR3nt: TGTGCCAGCAGCGGATATACAGGGACAGGGGGCACTGAAGCTTTCTTT
CDR3aa: CASSGYTGTGGTEAFF

j_gene: TRBJ1-1
abundance: .
v_gene: TRBV23-1
d_gene: TRBD1
CDR3nt: TGCGCCCGAGGGGGGACAGAGCAAATGAACACTGAAGCTTTCTTT
CDR3aa: CARGGTEQMNTEAFF